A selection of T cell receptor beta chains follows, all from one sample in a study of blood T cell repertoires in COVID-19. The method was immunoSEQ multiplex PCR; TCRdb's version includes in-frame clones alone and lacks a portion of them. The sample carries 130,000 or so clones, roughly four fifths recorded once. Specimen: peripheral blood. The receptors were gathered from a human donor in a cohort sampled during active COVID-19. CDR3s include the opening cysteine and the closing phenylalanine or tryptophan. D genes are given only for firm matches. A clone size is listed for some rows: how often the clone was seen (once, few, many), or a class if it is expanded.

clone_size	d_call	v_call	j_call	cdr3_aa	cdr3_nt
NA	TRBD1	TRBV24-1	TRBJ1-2	CATSDPQEQGASNYGYTF	TGTGCCACCAGTGATCCCCAGGAGCAGGGGGCGTCTAACTATGGCTACACCTTC
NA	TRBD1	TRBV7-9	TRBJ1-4	CASSLQRGTGFEKLFF	TGTGCCAGCAGCTTACAGCGTGGGACAGGGTTCGAAAAACTGTTTTTT
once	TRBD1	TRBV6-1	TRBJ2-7	CASSDETGESYEQYF	TGTGCCAGCAGTGATGAGACAGGGGAGTCCTACGAGCAGTACTTC
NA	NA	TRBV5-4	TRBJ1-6	CASSLGTYSYNSPLHF	TGTGCCAGCAGCTTGGGCACCTACTCCTATAATTCACCCCTCCACTTT
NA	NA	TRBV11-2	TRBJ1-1	CASSLAGQGYEAFF	TGTGCCAGCAGCTTAGCCGGTCAGGGGTATGAAGCTTTCTTT
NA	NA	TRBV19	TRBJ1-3	CASKNWGNTIYF	TGTGCCAGTAAGAACTGGGGAAACACCATATATTTT
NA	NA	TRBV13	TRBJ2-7	CASSSTYYEQYF	TGTGCCAGCAGCTCAACCTACTACGAGCAGTACTTC
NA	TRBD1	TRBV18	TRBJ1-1	CASSLATGITSEAFF	TGTGCCAGCTCACTCGCGACAGGGATTACGTCTGAAGCTTTCTTT
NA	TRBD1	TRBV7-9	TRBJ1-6	CASSRVYRGGDSPLHF	TGTGCCAGCAGCCGCGTTTACAGGGGCGGTGATTCACCCCTCCACTTT
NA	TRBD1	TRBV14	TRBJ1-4	CASSLRQGLGEKLFF	TGTGCCAGCAGCCTCCGACAGGGCCTAGGGGAAAAACTGTTTTTT
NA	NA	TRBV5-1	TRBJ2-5	CASSSGKYQETQYF	TGCGCCAGCAGCTCGGGGAAATACCAAGAGACCCAGTACTTC
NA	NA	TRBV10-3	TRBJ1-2	CAISDRGGGYTF	TGTGCCATCAGTGACAGGGGTGGCGGCTACACCTTC
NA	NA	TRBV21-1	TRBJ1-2	CASSNHFGGYGIYGYTF	TGTGCCAGCAGCAATCACTTTGGGGGGTATGGTATCTATGGCTACACCTTC
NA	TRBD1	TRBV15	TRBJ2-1	CATSRSPDRGDEQFF	TGTGCCACCAGCAGATCTCCGGACAGGGGGGATGAGCAGTTCTTC
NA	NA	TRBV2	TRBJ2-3	CASSEGPGLPGTDTQYF	TGTGCCAGCAGTGAAGGGCCGGGACTCCCGGGCACAGATACGCAGTATTTT
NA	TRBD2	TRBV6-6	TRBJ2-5	CASSGRGGETQYF	TGTGCGAGCTCCGGGAGGGGTGGGGAGACCCAGTACTTC
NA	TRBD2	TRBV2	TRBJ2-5	CASSPEGLAGVAAQYF	TGTGCCAGCAGTCCCGAGGGACTAGCGGGGGTGGCGGCCCAGTACTTC
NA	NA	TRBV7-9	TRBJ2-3	CASSSTLTSTDTQYF	TGTGCCAGCAGCTCGACCCTGACAAGCACAGATACGCAGTATTTT
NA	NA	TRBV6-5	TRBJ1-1	CASSHLRGYTEAFF	TGTGCCAGCAGTCACCTCAGGGGCTACACTGAAGCTTTCTTT
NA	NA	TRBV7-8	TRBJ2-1	CASSPHIQFF	TGTGCCAGCAGCCCGCACATTCAGTTCTTC
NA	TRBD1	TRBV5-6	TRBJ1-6	CASSSTGTGDSPLHF	TGTGCCAGCAGCTCCACCGGGACAGGGGATTCACCCCTCCACTTT
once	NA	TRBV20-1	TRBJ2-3	CSAGGLGTQYF	TGCAGTGCCGGAGGGCTAGGGACGCAGTATTTT
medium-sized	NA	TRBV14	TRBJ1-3	CASSPRVERNTIYF	TGTGCCAGCAGCCCTCGTGTAGAGCGAAACACCATATATTTT
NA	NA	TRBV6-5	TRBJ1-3	CASKNRGNTIYF	TGTGCCAGCAAGAACAGGGGAAACACCATATATTTT
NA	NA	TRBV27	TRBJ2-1	CASSLEGNEQFF	TGTGCCAGCAGTTTAGAGGGCAATGAGCAGTTCTTC